Here is one T cell receptor beta chain with its context. The antigen is undetermined. The source of the sample is a study of T cell responses to AZD1222 COVID-19 vaccine. Study-wide results and caveats: Seropositive status at baseline applied to only 5 or 6 AZD1222 recipients.

Sequenced by immunoSEQ multiplex PCR; TCRdb stores in-frame clones only, minus some. Of 40,000 to 60,000 clones in the sample, about 87% were seen once. The CDR3 contains 14 residues. Per germline, CDR1 SGHRS and CDR2 YFSETQ. Trimming at V came to 5 bases and at J to 4 bases, leaving 5 bases not matched to a gene. The V gene is TRBV5-1, the J gene TRBJ1-3, with 8 positions matching TRBD1. The sample was peripheral blood, taken 28 days after the second AZD1222 dose. The receptor was derived from an adult who received the AZD1222 COVID-19 vaccine. DNA of the CDR3: TGCGCCAGCAGACAGGGGGTATGGGGAAACACCATATATTTT. It is translated as CASRQGVWGNTIYF.